The 20 T cell receptor beta chains given below trace back to one sample, sequenced in a study of T cells after yellow fever vaccination. One entry per CDR3 protein, called by TCRdb with MiXCR from the 5' RACE reads. Among approximately 130,000 distinct CDR3 sequences listed, about 15% were seen once. Sequences were derived from CD8+ T cells sorted from PBMCs, sampled 5 days after the yellow fever booster vaccination. The receptors shown here come from a man aged 18 to 29 who received the YFV17D yellow fever vaccine.

This clonotype was seen only a few times. CDR3 sequence reads: CASSLAENTEAFF. The CDR3, as DNA: TGTGCCAGCAGCTTAGCGGAGAACACTGAAGCTTTCTTT. This chain joins TRBV7-2 and TRBJ1-1, with D unresolved. CDR3 length equals 13 residues. Per the germline V gene, CDR1 is SGHTA and CDR2 is FQGNSA. The V and J ends lost 0 bases and 1 base respectively, with 3 bases between them.

The V call is TRBV27, the J call TRBJ2-3; no reliable D call. Deletions cut 4 bases from V and 2 bases from J, with 7 bases between. Germline CDR1 MNHEY, CDR2 SMNVEV (reference sequence). The CDR3 has 13 residues. The CDR3 nucleotides are TGTGCCAGCAGTTCCTTCGACACAGATACGCAGTATTTT. Its translation is CASSSFDTDTQYF.

This clonotype was seen a few times. The rearrangement links TRBV12-3 or TRBV12-4 to TRBJ2-2; tentative D call: TRBD1 (6 bases). V was trimmed by 6 bases and J by 1 base, leaving 15 bases between them. The CDR3 is made up of 16 amino acids. Here the CDR3 reads CASRPVGQQNTGELFF. DNA for the CDR3: TGTGCCAGCAGACCCGTAGGACAGCAGAACACCGGGGAGCTGTTTTTT.

This clonotype was detected many times. V and J are TRBV4-1 and TRBJ2-3, with D unresolved. The V end lost 4 bases, the J end lost 6 bases, and 14 bases lay between the germline ends. Germline CDR1 is MGHRA and CDR2 is YSYEKL. The CDR3 has 14 amino acids. CDR3 protein: CASSPGVVRDTQYF. Here the CDR3 DNA reads TGCGCCAGCAGCCCTGGCGTAGTCCGTGATACGCAGTATTTT.

The chain combines TRBV7-8 with TRBJ1-2; 9 nucleotides agree with TRBD1. The CDR3 is 16 residues long. V was clipped by 5 bases and J by 7 bases; unmatched bases: 14. The V gene's germline CDR1 is SGHVS and CDR2 FQNEAQ. CDR3 nucleotide sequence: TGTGCCAGCAGCCACGGGACAGGGACGGAAGGGATTGGCTACACCTTC. Translated, it gives CASSHGTGTEGIGYTF. The full variable domain, completed using reference TRBV7-8 and TRBJ1-2, is GAGVSQSPRYKVAKRGQDVALRCDPISGHVSLFWYQQALGQGPEFLTYFQNEAQLDKSGLPSDRFFAERPEGSVSTLKIQRTQQEDSAVYLCASSHGTGTEGIGYTFGSGTRLTVV.

V is TRBV6-5 and J is TRBJ1-1, with D perhaps matching TRBD1 (6 bases). The germline V gene encodes CDR1 MNHEY and CDR2 SVGAGI. Trimming cost V 5 bases and J 4 bases, with 14 bases left between them. The CDR3 extends over 14 amino acids. Written as DNA, the CDR3 is TGTGCCAGCAGTGCCGCAGGGGAGGGCACTGAAGCTTTCTTT. Protein sequence: CASSAAGEGTEAFF.

This clonotype was counted only a few times. The gene calls are TRBV29-1 and TRBJ2-1; a weak D match, TRBD1 (6 bases). The germline V gene encodes CDR1 SQVTM and CDR2 ANQGSEA. The CDR3 is 11 amino acids. Trimming pared 5 bases from V and 11 bases from J, leaving 13 bases between. CDR3 DNA sequence: TGCAGCGTTACTGGACAGCCTCAGCAGTTCTTC. Its protein product is CSVTGQPQQFF.

This clonotype has a handful of counts. The rearrangement uses TRBV7-9 and TRBJ2-2; 9 positions match TRBD1. CDR3 length equals 19 residues. Germline trimming cut 3 bases from V and 4 bases from J; bases unmatched to any gene: 15. Germline V CDR1 and CDR2: SEHNR, FQNEAQ (reference sequence). CDR3: CASSFFGTGSGVVTGELFF. In DNA form, the CDR3 reads TGTGCCAGCAGCTTTTTCGGGACAGGGAGCGGCGTTGTCACCGGGGAGCTGTTTTTT.

Many counts were recorded for this clonotype. The V call is TRBV5-5, the J call TRBJ1-2; D call uncertain. This CDR3 has 15 amino acids. With 0 bases removed from V and 3 bases from J, the gap between germline ends came to 12 bases. The germline V gene encodes CDR1 SGHKS and CDR2 YYEKEE (reference sequence). CDR3 protein: CASSLEVTYYYGYTF. In DNA form, the CDR3 reads TGTGCCAGCAGCTTGGAGGTGACTTACTACTATGGCTACACCTTC.

This clonotype was recorded many times. This sequence joins TRBV4-3 and TRBJ2-7; D ambiguous. CDR1 is LGHNA, CDR2 YSLEER, per germline. CDR3 size: 14 residues. The ends were cut back, 0 bases at V and 3 bases at J, with 9 bases in the middle. The CDR3 sequence is CASSQELGVYEQYF. The CDR3, as DNA: TGCGCCAGCAGCCAAGAACTCGGAGTCTACGAGCAGTACTTC.

This chain joins TRBV11-1 and TRBJ2-5; TRBD1 or TRBD2 may be the D gene (6 bases each). The germline V gene has CDR1 SGHAT and CDR2 FQDESV (reference sequence). Between the trimmed V and J ends, which lost 2 bases and 0 bases, there was a span of 19 bases. The CDR3 runs 18 residues. The CDR3: CASSLTIFGGVYQETQYF. CDR3 in DNA: TGTGCCAGCAGCTTAACGATATTCGGGGGCGTGTACCAAGAGACCCAGTACTTC.

This clonotype was recorded a few times. The rearrangement links TRBV20-1 to TRBJ2-1, with no clear D. Germline CDR1 is DFQATT and CDR2 is SNEGSKA (reference sequence). The CDR3 runs 15 residues. Trimming pared 3 bases from V and 0 bases from J, leaving 12 bases between. CDR3 DNA sequence: TGCAGTGCTAGTAACGGCCTAAGCTCCTACAATGAGCAGTTCTTC. The encoded protein is CSASNGLSSYNEQFF.

The chain combines TRBV20-1 with TRBJ2-1; D is perhaps TRBD1 (5 bases). CDR3 size: 13 residues. Looked up from germline, CDR1 is DFQATT and CDR2 is SNEGSKA (reference sequence). V dropped 6 bases and J dropped 0 bases, with 9 bases sitting between them. DNA of the CDR3: TGCAGTGCGCACAGGAGCTCCTACAATGAGCAGTTCTTC. Protein: CSAHRSSYNEQFF.

The chain is built from TRBV10-3 and TRBJ1-1; 8 bases map to TRBD1. The CDR3 spans 15 residues. V lost 4 bases to trimming and J lost 0 bases; unmatched junction nucleotides: 4. Germline V gives CDR1 ENHRY, CDR2 SYGVKD. CDR3 nucleotide sequence: TGTGCCATCAGTGGCCAGACAGGGGTGAACACTGAAGCTTTCTTT. Its protein product is CAISGQTGVNTEAFF.

This clonotype was counted only a few times. V gene TRBV5-1 combines with J gene TRBJ2-1; 7 bases align to TRBD1. The germline gives CDR1 SGHRS, CDR2 YFSETQ. Losses at the gene ends were 3 bases for V and 6 bases for J; bases not matched to a gene: 9. The length of the CDR3 is 15 residues. As DNA, the CDR3 is TGCGCCAGCAGCTCCTCCTCTTGGACAGGCAATGAGCAGTTCTTC. As protein: CASSSSSWTGNEQFF.

The V call is TRBV4-1, the J call TRBJ2-3; 11 nucleotides match TRBD2. The germline CDR1 and CDR2 sequences are MGHRA and YSYEKL. Germline trimming cut 3 bases from V and 0 bases from J; bases unmatched to any gene: 2. The CDR3 is 16 amino acids. The CDR3, as DNA: TGCGCCAGCAGCCATCGACTAGCGGGGAGCACAGATACGCAGTATTTT. Protein: CASSHRLAGSTDTQYF.

This clonotype turned up a few times. The chain links TRBV11-2 to TRBJ2-2, with 7 positions matching TRBD1. Germline CDR1 is SGHAT and CDR2 is FQNNGV. J gave up 3 bases and V 5 bases, and 21 bases lay outside the gene matches. CDR3 length equals 20 residues. The CDR3 is CASSLEGQDHDSIYTGELFF. DNA of the CDR3: TGTGCCAGCAGCCTTGAAGGACAGGACCATGACTCAATCTACACCGGGGAGCTGTTTTTT. Full variable domain (rest looked up from reference TRBV11-2 and TRBJ2-2): EAGVAQSPRYKIIEKRQSVAFWCNPISGHATLYWYQQILGQGPKLLIQFQNNGVVDDSQLPKDRFSAERLKGVDSTLKIQPAKLEDSAVYLCASSLEGQDHDSIYTGELFFGEGSRLTVL.

This rearrangement joins TRBV5-6 to TRBJ2-7, with 8 nucleotides matching TRBD2. The CDR3 has 14 residues. The junction had 8 bases not matched to a gene; V was cut back by 7 bases and J by 2 bases. Germline CDR1 and CDR2: SGHDT and YYEEEE. CDR3 residues: CASAPGLGPYEQYV. The CDR3 DNA reads as TGTGCCAGCGCACCGGGACTAGGGCCCTACGAGCAGTACGTC.

The rearrangement joins TRBV27 to TRBJ2-7, with 11 bases identical to TRBD2. This CDR3 region has 14 residues. Germline loops: CDR1 MNHEY, CDR2 SMNVEV (reference sequence). Unmatched junction bases numbered 0, after V lost 2 bases and J lost 3 bases. CDR3 bases: TGTGCCAGCAGTTTAACTAGCGGGGGCTACGAGCAGTACGTC. As protein: CASSLTSGGYEQYV.

For the CDR3, the DNA is TGTGCCAGCAGTTCTCTGGGGCTAGCGGGGAACCAAGAGACCCAGTACTTC. Translated, it gives CASSSLGLAGNQETQYF. The V gene is TRBV27, the J gene TRBJ2-5; 9 bases agree with TRBD2. V trimming: 4 bases; J trimming: 0 bases; junction bases outside the gene matches: 9. Germline V lookup: CDR1 MNHEY, CDR2 SMNVEV (reference sequence). The CDR3 runs to 17 residues.